The clone carrying this T cell receptor beta chain was seen a handful of times. From germline, CDR1 is MNHNS and CDR2 SASEGT. CDR3 size: 12 residues. Trimming pared 8 bases from V and 7 bases from J, leaving 14 bases between. This entry comes from a study of blood T cells in healthy people across ages. Then a second PCR, running about 7 to 11 cycles, was carried out with a sample-barcoded 5' primer and a J-beta primer mix. TCRdb independently ran MiXCR on the 5' RACE reads; one entry per CDR3 protein. This sample carries roughly 900,000 distinct CDR3 sequences, roughly 52% of them seen once, and the ten largest clones take 13%.

Sequenced sample: blood. The source of this sequence is a young man in good health. The V call is TRBV6-1, the J call TRBJ1-2; no firm D call. The CDR3: CASSGLMGGYTF. The CDR3 DNA reads as TGTGCCAGCTCGGGCCTAATGGGTGGCTACACCTTC.